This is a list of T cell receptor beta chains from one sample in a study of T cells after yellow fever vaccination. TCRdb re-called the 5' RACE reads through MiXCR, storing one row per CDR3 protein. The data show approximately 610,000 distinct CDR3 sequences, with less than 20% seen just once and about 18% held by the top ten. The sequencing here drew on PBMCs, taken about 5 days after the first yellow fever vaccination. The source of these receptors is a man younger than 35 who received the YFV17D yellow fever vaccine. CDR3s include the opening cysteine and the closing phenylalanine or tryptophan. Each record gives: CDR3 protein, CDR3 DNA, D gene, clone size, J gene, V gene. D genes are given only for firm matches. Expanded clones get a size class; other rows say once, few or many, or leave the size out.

CDR3 protein: CASRGQGHFGSTDTQYF; CDR3 DNA: TGTGCCAGCCGAGGACAGGGGCATTTTGGGAGCACAGATACGCAGTATTTT; D gene: TRBD1; clone size: few; J gene: TRBJ2-3; V gene: TRBV5-4
CDR3 protein: CASSQVWGGTETQYF; CDR3 DNA: TGCGCCAGCAGCCAAGTTTGGGGGGGGACAGAGACCCAGTACTTC; D gene: TRBD2; clone size: -; J gene: TRBJ2-5; V gene: TRBV4-3
CDR3 protein: CSATPGTGGPNYGYTF; CDR3 DNA: TGCAGTGCTACCCCCGGGACAGGGGGCCCTAACTATGGCTACACCTTC; D gene: TRBD1; clone size: few; J gene: TRBJ1-2; V gene: TRBV20-1
CDR3 protein: CASSHAGLGKTQYF; CDR3 DNA: TGCGCCAGCAGCCATGCCGGGCTCGGGAAGACCCAGTACTTC; D gene: -; clone size: many; J gene: TRBJ2-5; V gene: TRBV4-3
CDR3 protein: CASSVSPSSTDTQYF; CDR3 DNA: TGTGCCAGCAGCGTCTCACCTTCTAGCACAGATACGCAGTATTTT; D gene: -; clone size: -; J gene: TRBJ2-3; V gene: TRBV9
CDR3 protein: CASSLVLEETQYF; CDR3 DNA: TGCGCCAGCAGCTTGGTATTAGAGGAGACCCAGTACTTC; D gene: -; clone size: -; J gene: TRBJ2-5; V gene: TRBV5-1
CDR3 protein: CASAVAVPLGTGELFF; CDR3 DNA: TGTGCCAGCGCCGTAGCGGTTCCGCTGGGCACCGGGGAGCTGTTTTTT; D gene: -; clone size: few; J gene: TRBJ2-2; V gene: TRBV18
CDR3 protein: CASSSYVNTEAFF; CDR3 DNA: TGTGCCAGCAGTTCCTACGTGAACACTGAAGCTTTCTTT; D gene: -; clone size: few; J gene: TRBJ1-1; V gene: TRBV7-2
CDR3 protein: CASSPLSTASTDTQYF; CDR3 DNA: TGTGCCAGCAGTCCGCTCTCGACAGCGAGCACAGATACGCAGTATTTT; D gene: -; clone size: few; J gene: TRBJ2-3; V gene: TRBV12-3/TRBV12-4
CDR3 protein: CASSEEVDGYTF; CDR3 DNA: TGTGCCAGCAGTGAAGAGGTGGATGGCTACACCTTC; D gene: -; clone size: -; J gene: TRBJ1-2; V gene: TRBV2
CDR3 protein: CSARDRWSKVGYTF; CDR3 DNA: TGCAGTGCTAGAGATAGGTGGTCTAAGGTCGGCTACACCTTC; D gene: -; clone size: -; J gene: TRBJ1-2; V gene: TRBV20-1
CDR3 protein: CAKDRGTGNTGELFF; CDR3 DNA: TGCGCCAAAGATCGGGGGACAGGGAACACCGGGGAGCTGTTTTTT; D gene: TRBD1; clone size: few; J gene: TRBJ2-2; V gene: TRBV10-2
CDR3 protein: CASSPGPFGELFF; CDR3 DNA: TGTGCCAGCAGCCCTGGCCCTTTCGGGGAGCTGTTTTTT; D gene: -; clone size: -; J gene: TRBJ2-2; V gene: TRBV3-1
CDR3 protein: CSASVTDRVIYEQYF; CDR3 DNA: TGCAGTGCTAGCGTTACGGACAGGGTAATCTACGAGCAGTACTTC; D gene: TRBD1; clone size: few; J gene: TRBJ2-7; V gene: TRBV20-1
CDR3 protein: CASSASSGANVLTF; CDR3 DNA: TGCGCCAGCAGCGCCTCCTCTGGGGCCAACGTCCTGACTTTC; D gene: -; clone size: many; J gene: TRBJ2-6; V gene: TRBV6-4
CDR3 protein: CASSPGGGEGNIQYF; CDR3 DNA: TGTGCCAGCTCCCCGGGGGGAGGCGAAGGAAACATTCAGTACTTC; D gene: TRBD2; clone size: few; J gene: TRBJ2-4; V gene: TRBV18
CDR3 protein: CASSYYPSNYGYTF; CDR3 DNA: TGTGCCAGCAGTTACTATCCATCTAACTATGGCTACACCTTC; D gene: -; clone size: few; J gene: TRBJ1-2; V gene: TRBV6-5
CDR3 protein: CASSLPGHGYTF; CDR3 DNA: TGTGCCAGCAGTTTACCAGGGCATGGCTACACCTTC; D gene: -; clone size: few; J gene: TRBJ1-2; V gene: TRBV28
CDR3 protein: CAISGTEQETQYF; CDR3 DNA: TGTGCCATCAGTGGGACAGAGCAAGAGACCCAGTACTTC; D gene: -; clone size: many; J gene: TRBJ2-5; V gene: TRBV10-3
CDR3 protein: CASSKDRADGMNTEAFF; CDR3 DNA: TGTGCCAGCAGCAAAGACAGGGCAGACGGAATGAACACTGAAGCTTTCTTT; D gene: -; clone size: -; J gene: TRBJ1-1; V gene: TRBV21-1
CDR3 protein: CASSSWVMADTQYF; CDR3 DNA: TGTGCCAGCAGCTCCTGGGTTATGGCAGATACGCAGTATTTT; D gene: -; clone size: many; J gene: TRBJ2-3; V gene: TRBV11-2
CDR3 protein: CASSATSGGVETQYF; CDR3 DNA: TGTGCCAGCAGCGCGACTAGCGGGGGGGTAGAGACCCAGTACTTC; D gene: TRBD2; clone size: few; J gene: TRBJ2-5; V gene: TRBV5-4
CDR3 protein: CASSDYSNQPQHF; CDR3 DNA: TGTGCCAGCTCCGATTATAGCAATCAGCCCCAGCATTTT; D gene: -; clone size: many; J gene: TRBJ1-5; V gene: TRBV18
CDR3 protein: CASSIEGSYEQYF; CDR3 DNA: TGTGCCAGTAGTATCGAGGGATCCTACGAGCAGTACTTC; D gene: -; clone size: -; J gene: TRBJ2-7; V gene: TRBV19
CDR3 protein: CASSLRHLEGEKLFF; CDR3 DNA: TGTGCCAGCAGCCTAAGACACCTTGAGGGTGAAAAACTGTTTTTT; D gene: -; clone size: -; J gene: TRBJ1-4; V gene: TRBV7-9
CDR3 protein: CASSFSAGEETQYF; CDR3 DNA: TGCGCCAGCAGCTTTTCAGCGGGGGAAGAGACCCAGTACTTC; D gene: TRBD2; clone size: -; J gene: TRBJ2-5; V gene: TRBV5-1
CDR3 protein: CSARVRASGQPQHF; CDR3 DNA: TGCAGTGCTAGAGTACGAGCGTCTGGACAGCCCCAGCATTTT; D gene: -; clone size: -; J gene: TRBJ1-5; V gene: TRBV20-1
CDR3 protein: CASSYSYGAETQYF; CDR3 DNA: TGTGCCAGCAGTTACTCGTACGGGGCCGAGACCCAGTACTTC; D gene: -; clone size: few; J gene: TRBJ2-5; V gene: TRBV6-5
CDR3 protein: CASSDPGARTDTQYF; CDR3 DNA: TGCGCCAGCAGTGACCCCGGGGCCCGCACAGATACGCAGTATTTT; D gene: -; clone size: -; J gene: TRBJ2-3; V gene: TRBV10-2
CDR3 protein: CASSAGILVNSPLHF; CDR3 DNA: TGTGCCAGCAGCGCAGGGATTCTTGTGAATTCACCCCTCCACTTT; D gene: -; clone size: few; J gene: TRBJ1-6; V gene: TRBV12-3/TRBV12-4
CDR3 protein: CASSPGGGRGANTGELFF; CDR3 DNA: TGCGCCAGCAGCCCCGGAGGTGGTAGGGGGGCGAACACCGGGGAGCTGTTTTTT; D gene: -; clone size: few; J gene: TRBJ2-2; V gene: TRBV4-1
CDR3 protein: CASTRLAGEGTGELFF; CDR3 DNA: TGTGCCAGCACCCGACTAGCGGGGGAGGGCACCGGGGAGCTGTTTTTT; D gene: TRBD2; clone size: -; J gene: TRBJ2-2; V gene: TRBV4-2
CDR3 protein: CASIPDGLVTEAFF; CDR3 DNA: TGTGCCAGCATCCCCGACGGGCTTGTGACTGAAGCTTTCTTT; D gene: -; clone size: few; J gene: TRBJ1-1; V gene: TRBV4-2
CDR3 protein: CASSQTGTGVYEQYF; CDR3 DNA: TGTGCCAGCAGCCAAACCGGGACAGGGGTCTACGAGCAGTACTTC; D gene: TRBD1; clone size: -; J gene: TRBJ2-7; V gene: TRBV4-2
CDR3 protein: CATTGADFTDTQYF; CDR3 DNA: TGTGCCACCACGGGGGCAGATTTCACAGATACGCAGTATTTT; D gene: -; clone size: -; J gene: TRBJ2-3; V gene: TRBV10-3
CDR3 protein: CASQGLQLGTQYF; CDR3 DNA: TGTGCCAGCCAGGGGTTGCAATTGGGTACGCAGTATTTT; D gene: -; clone size: -; J gene: TRBJ2-3; V gene: TRBV28
CDR3 protein: CASSPILTGYEKLFF; CDR3 DNA: TGTGCCAGCAGCCCCATCCTGACAGGCTATGAAAAACTGTTTTTT; D gene: -; clone size: few; J gene: TRBJ1-4; V gene: TRBV6-1
CDR3 protein: CASSQDRASGGIRGTDTQYF; CDR3 DNA: TGCGCCAGCAGCCAAGATCGGGCCAGCGGGGGGATTCGGGGCACAGATACGCAGTATTTT; D gene: TRBD2; clone size: few; J gene: TRBJ2-3; V gene: TRBV4-3
CDR3 protein: CATSDSNQPQHF; CDR3 DNA: TGTGCCACCAGCGATAGCAATCAGCCCCAGCATTTT; D gene: -; clone size: many; J gene: TRBJ1-5; V gene: TRBV24-1
CDR3 protein: CASEDGITGYGYTF; CDR3 DNA: TGTGCCAGCGAAGACGGAATAACGGGCTATGGCTACACCTTC; D gene: -; clone size: -; J gene: TRBJ1-2; V gene: TRBV12-3/TRBV12-4
CDR3 protein: CASSSGGQGRGLWDTEAFF; CDR3 DNA: TGTGCCAGCAGTTCCGGGGGACAGGGAAGGGGGCTTTGGGACACTGAAGCTTTCTTT; D gene: TRBD1; clone size: few; J gene: TRBJ1-1; V gene: TRBV27
CDR3 protein: CASSGRTGGGYEQYF; CDR3 DNA: TGTGCCAGCAGTGGCAGGACAGGAGGGGGCTACGAGCAGTACTTC; D gene: -; clone size: -; J gene: TRBJ2-7; V gene: TRBV6-1
CDR3 protein: CSAIDPPSYNEQFF; CDR3 DNA: TGCAGTGCTATAGACCCCCCATCCTACAATGAGCAGTTCTTC; D gene: -; clone size: -; J gene: TRBJ2-1; V gene: TRBV20-1
CDR3 protein: CASSPSTYPGQKPGGELFF; CDR3 DNA: TGTGCCAGCTCACCGTCAACTTACCCGGGACAAAAACCCGGCGGGGAGCTGTTTTTT; D gene: -; clone size: few; J gene: TRBJ2-2; V gene: TRBV18
CDR3 protein: CASSQQVPYSTGVEQYF; CDR3 DNA: TGCGCCAGCAGCCAACAAGTCCCTTACTCAACAGGGGTCGAGCAGTACTTC; D gene: TRBD1; clone size: -; J gene: TRBJ2-7; V gene: TRBV4-3
CDR3 protein: CASSFYVSPDHEQFF; CDR3 DNA: TGTGCCAGCAGCTTTTATGTGTCCCCAGACCATGAGCAGTTCTTC; D gene: -; clone size: -; J gene: TRBJ2-1; V gene: TRBV7-3
CDR3 protein: CASSSRLLDRADGYTF; CDR3 DNA: TGCGCCAGCAGTTCCCGCCTATTGGACAGGGCCGATGGCTACACCTTC; D gene: TRBD1; clone size: -; J gene: TRBJ1-2; V gene: TRBV5-1
CDR3 protein: CASSVRFQGAQETQYF; CDR3 DNA: TGCGCCAGCAGTGTTCGCTTCCAGGGAGCCCAAGAGACCCAGTACTTC; D gene: -; clone size: -; J gene: TRBJ2-5; V gene: TRBV4-1
CDR3 protein: CASSAWDRGRRTEAFF; CDR3 DNA: TGCGCCAGCAGTGCCTGGGACAGGGGGCGGCGGACTGAAGCTTTCTTT; D gene: TRBD1; clone size: few; J gene: TRBJ1-1; V gene: TRBV10-2
CDR3 protein: CAFHTGANQPQHF; CDR3 DNA: TGTGCCTTCCATACAGGGGCGAATCAGCCCCAGCATTTT; D gene: TRBD1; clone size: few; J gene: TRBJ1-5; V gene: TRBV5-4
CDR3 protein: CASILVADTQYF; CDR3 DNA: TGTGCCAGCATCCTCGTTGCAGATACGCAGTATTTT; D gene: -; clone size: -; J gene: TRBJ2-3; V gene: TRBV7-9
CDR3 protein: CASSTWTVGEKLFF; CDR3 DNA: TGTGCCAGCAGCACCTGGACAGTGGGCGAAAAACTGTTTTTT; D gene: -; clone size: few; J gene: TRBJ1-4; V gene: TRBV7-9
CDR3 protein: CASNLVPGEGPQHF; CDR3 DNA: TGTGCCAGCAATCTGGTCCCGGGCGAGGGGCCCCAGCATTTT; D gene: -; clone size: -; J gene: TRBJ1-5; V gene: TRBV7-2
CDR3 protein: CASSPLSTNTEAFF; CDR3 DNA: TGTGCCAGCTCACCACTGTCAACGAACACTGAAGCTTTCTTT; D gene: -; clone size: few; J gene: TRBJ1-1; V gene: TRBV18
CDR3 protein: CASSEGFELFF; CDR3 DNA: TGTGCCAGCAGTGAGGGGTTCGAGCTGTTTTTT; D gene: -; clone size: -; J gene: TRBJ2-2; V gene: TRBV12-3/TRBV12-4
CDR3 protein: CASSRDYYNEQFF; CDR3 DNA: TGTGCCAGCAGCCGAGACTACTACAATGAGCAGTTCTTC; D gene: -; clone size: few; J gene: TRBJ2-1; V gene: TRBV11-2
CDR3 protein: CASSYRDYLTEQYF; CDR3 DNA: TGTGCCAGCAGCTACCGGGACTATTTAACCGAGCAGTACTTC; D gene: TRBD2; clone size: -; J gene: TRBJ2-7; V gene: TRBV18
CDR3 protein: CASSRRTNGGYNEQFF; CDR3 DNA: TGTGCCAGCAGCCGTAGGACTAACGGGGGGTACAATGAGCAGTTCTTC; D gene: TRBD2; clone size: -; J gene: TRBJ2-1; V gene: TRBV7-8
CDR3 protein: CASSFGSQYTEAFF; CDR3 DNA: TGCGCCAGCAGCTTCGGGTCTCAATACACTGAAGCTTTCTTT; D gene: -; clone size: few; J gene: TRBJ1-1; V gene: TRBV5-1
CDR3 protein: CSASHVGQPQHF; CDR3 DNA: TGCAGTGCTAGCCATGTGGGACAGCCCCAGCATTTT; D gene: -; clone size: -; J gene: TRBJ1-5; V gene: TRBV20-1